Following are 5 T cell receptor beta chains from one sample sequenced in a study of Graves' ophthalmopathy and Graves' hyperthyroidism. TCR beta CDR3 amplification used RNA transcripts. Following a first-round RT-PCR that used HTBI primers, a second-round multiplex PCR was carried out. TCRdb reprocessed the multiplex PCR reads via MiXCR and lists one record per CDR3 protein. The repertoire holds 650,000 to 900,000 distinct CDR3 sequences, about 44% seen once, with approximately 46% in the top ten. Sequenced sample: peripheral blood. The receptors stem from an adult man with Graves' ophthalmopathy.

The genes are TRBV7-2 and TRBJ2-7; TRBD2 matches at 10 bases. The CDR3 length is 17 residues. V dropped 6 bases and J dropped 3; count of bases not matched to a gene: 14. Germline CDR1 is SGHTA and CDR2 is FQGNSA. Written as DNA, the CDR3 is TGTGCCAGCAGTGCTAAGACTCTAGCGGGAGCTTACTACGAGCAGTACTTC. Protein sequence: CASSAKTLAGAYYEQYF. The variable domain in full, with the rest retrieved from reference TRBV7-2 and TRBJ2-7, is GAGVSQSPSNKVTEKGKDVELRCDPISGHTALYWYRQSLGQGLEFLIYFQGNSAPDKSGLPSDRFSAERTGGSVSTLTIQRTQQEDSAVYLCASSAKTLAGAYYEQYFGPGTRLTVT.

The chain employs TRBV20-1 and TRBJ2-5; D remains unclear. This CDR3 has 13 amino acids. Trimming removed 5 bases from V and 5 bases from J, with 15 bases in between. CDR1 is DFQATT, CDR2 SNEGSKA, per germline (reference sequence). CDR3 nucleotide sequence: TGCAGTGCTTTACCCGGCGCCAGCGAGACCCAGTACTTC. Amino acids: CSALPGASETQYF.

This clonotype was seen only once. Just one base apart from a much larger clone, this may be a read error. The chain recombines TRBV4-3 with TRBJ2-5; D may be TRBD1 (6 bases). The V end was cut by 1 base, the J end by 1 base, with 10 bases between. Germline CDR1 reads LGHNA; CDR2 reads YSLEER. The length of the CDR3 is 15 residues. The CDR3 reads CASSQGRTAQETQYF. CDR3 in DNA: TGCGCCAGCAGCCAAGGTCGGACAGCCCAAGAGACCCAGTACTTC.

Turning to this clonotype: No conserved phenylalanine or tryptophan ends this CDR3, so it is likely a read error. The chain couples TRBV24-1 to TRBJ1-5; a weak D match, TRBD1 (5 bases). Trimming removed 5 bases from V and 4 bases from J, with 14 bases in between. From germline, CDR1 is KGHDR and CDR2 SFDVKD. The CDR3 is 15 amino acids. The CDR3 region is CATSASVRANQPQHS. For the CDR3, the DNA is TGTGCCACCAGTGCTAGCGTCAGGGCAAATCAGCCCCAGCATTCT.

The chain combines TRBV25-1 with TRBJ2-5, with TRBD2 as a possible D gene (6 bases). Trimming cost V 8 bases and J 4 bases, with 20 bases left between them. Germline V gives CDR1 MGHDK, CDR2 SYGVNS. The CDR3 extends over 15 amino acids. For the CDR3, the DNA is TGTGCCAGCTCACCAGATCGGGGGTACAGAGAGACCCAGTACTTC. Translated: CASSPDRGYRETQYF.